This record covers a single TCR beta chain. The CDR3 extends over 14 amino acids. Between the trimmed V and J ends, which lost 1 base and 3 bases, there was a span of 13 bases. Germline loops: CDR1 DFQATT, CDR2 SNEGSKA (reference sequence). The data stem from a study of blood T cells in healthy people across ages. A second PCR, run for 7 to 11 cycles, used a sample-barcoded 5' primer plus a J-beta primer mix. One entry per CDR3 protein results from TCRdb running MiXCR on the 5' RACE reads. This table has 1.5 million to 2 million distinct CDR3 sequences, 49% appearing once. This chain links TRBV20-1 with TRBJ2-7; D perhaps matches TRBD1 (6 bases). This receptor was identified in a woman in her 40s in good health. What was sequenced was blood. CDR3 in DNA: TGCAGTGCTAGAGTGGGGACAACCCTCTACGAGCAGTACTTC. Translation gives CSARVGTTLYEQYF.